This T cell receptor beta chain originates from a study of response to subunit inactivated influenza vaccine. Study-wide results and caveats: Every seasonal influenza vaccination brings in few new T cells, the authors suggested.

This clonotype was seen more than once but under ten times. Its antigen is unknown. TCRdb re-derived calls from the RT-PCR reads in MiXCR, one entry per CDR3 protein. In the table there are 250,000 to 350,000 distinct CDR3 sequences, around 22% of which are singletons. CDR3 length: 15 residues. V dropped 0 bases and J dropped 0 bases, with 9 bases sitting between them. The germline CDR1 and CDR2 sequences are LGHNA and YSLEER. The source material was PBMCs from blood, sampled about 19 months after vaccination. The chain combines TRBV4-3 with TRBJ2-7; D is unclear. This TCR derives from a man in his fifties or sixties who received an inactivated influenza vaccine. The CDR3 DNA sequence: TGCGCCAGCAGCCAAGAGCCGAGCTCCTCCTACGAGCAGTACTTC. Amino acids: CASSQEPSSSYEQYF.